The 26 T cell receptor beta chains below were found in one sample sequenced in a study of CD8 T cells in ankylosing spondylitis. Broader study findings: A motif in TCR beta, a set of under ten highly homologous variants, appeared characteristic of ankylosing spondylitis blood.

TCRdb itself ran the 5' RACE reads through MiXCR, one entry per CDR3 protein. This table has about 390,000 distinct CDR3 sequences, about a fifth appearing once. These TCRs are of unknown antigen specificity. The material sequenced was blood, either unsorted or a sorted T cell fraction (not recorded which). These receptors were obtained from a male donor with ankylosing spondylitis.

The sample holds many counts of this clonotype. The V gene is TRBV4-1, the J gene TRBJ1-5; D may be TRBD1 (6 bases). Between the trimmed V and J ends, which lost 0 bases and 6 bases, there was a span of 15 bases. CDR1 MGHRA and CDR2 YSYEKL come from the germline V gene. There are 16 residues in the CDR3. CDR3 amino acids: CASSQDFPDRIQPQHF. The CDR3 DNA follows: TGCGCCAGCAGCCAAGACTTCCCGGACAGAATTCAGCCCCAGCATTTT.

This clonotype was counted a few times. The CDR3 sequence: CASSQEVVGTSGRLAPEETQYF. The CDR3 bases are TGCGCCAGCAGCCAAGAAGTCGTCGGGACTAGCGGGAGATTGGCGCCGGAAGAGACCCAGTACTTC. The chain is built from TRBV4-1 and TRBJ2-5, with TRBD2 matching over 14 bases. V was clipped by 0 bases and J by 3 bases; unmatched bases: 18. The germline V gene has CDR1 MGHRA and CDR2 YSYEKL. The length of the CDR3 is 22 residues.

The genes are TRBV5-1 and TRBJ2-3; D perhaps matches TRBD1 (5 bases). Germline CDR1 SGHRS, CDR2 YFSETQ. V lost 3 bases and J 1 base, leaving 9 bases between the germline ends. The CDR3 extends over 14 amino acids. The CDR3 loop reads CASSSKTGTDTQYF. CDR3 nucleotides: TGCGCCAGCAGCTCCAAGACAGGCACAGATACGCAGTATTTT.

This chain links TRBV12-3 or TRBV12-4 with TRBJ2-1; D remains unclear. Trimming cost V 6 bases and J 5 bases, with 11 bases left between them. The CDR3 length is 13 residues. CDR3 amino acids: CASRWVGDNEQFF. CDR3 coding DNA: TGTGCCAGCAGGTGGGTAGGCGACAATGAGCAGTTCTTC.

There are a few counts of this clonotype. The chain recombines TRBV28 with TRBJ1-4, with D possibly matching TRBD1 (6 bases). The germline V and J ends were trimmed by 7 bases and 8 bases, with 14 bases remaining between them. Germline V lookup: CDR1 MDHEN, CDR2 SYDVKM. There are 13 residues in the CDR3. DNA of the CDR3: TGTGCCAGCAAGACAGGCAGGAGGGAAAAACTGTTTTTT. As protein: CASKTGRREKLFF.

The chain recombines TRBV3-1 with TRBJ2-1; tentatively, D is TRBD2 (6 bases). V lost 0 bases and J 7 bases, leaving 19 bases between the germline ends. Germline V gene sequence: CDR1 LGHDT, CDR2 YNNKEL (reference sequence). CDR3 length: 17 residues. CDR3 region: CASSQDTMGGGRNEQFF. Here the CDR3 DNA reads TGTGCCAGCAGCCAAGATACGATGGGAGGAGGTAGGAATGAGCAGTTCTTC.

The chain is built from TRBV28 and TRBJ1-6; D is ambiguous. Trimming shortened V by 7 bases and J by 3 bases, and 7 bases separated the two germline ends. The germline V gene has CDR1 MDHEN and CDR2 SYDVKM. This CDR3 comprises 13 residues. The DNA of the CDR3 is TGTGCCAGCAAATTCGGCTATAATTCACCCCTCCACTTT. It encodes CASKFGYNSPLHF.

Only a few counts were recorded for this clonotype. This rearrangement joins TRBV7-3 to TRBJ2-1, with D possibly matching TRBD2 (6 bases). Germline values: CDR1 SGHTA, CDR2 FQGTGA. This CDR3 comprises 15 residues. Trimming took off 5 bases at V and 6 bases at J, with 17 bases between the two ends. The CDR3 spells CASSLQGLQLNEQFF. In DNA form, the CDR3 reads TGTGCCAGCAGCCTCCAGGGACTCCAGCTCAATGAGCAGTTCTTC.

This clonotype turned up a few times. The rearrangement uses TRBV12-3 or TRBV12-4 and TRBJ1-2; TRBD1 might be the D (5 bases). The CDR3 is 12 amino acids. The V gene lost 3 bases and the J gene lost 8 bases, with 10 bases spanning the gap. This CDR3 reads CASSFTGDGYTF. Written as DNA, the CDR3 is TGTGCCAGCAGTTTCACGGGGGACGGCTACACCTTC.

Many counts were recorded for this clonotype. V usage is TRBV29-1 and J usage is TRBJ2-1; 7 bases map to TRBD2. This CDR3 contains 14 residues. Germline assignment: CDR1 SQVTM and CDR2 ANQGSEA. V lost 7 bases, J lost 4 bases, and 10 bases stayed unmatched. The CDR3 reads CSAMRWEGYNEQFF. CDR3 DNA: TGCAGCGCCATGAGGTGGGAGGGATACAATGAGCAGTTCTTC.

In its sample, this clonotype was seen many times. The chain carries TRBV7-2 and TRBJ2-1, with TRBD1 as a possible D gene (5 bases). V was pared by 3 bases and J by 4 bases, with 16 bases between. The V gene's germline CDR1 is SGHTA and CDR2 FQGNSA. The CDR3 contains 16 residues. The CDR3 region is CASSFRAVLGYNEQFF. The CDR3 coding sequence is TGTGCCAGCAGCTTCAGGGCGGTTCTTGGGTACAATGAGCAGTTCTTC.

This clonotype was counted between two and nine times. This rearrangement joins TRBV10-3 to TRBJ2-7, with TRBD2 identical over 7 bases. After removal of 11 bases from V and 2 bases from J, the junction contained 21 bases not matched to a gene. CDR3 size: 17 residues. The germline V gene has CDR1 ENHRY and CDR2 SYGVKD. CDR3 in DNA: TGTGCCGTCCGGGACTGGGAGGGTAGCGCGATAACCTACGAGCAGTACTTC. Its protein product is CAVRDWEGSAITYEQYF.

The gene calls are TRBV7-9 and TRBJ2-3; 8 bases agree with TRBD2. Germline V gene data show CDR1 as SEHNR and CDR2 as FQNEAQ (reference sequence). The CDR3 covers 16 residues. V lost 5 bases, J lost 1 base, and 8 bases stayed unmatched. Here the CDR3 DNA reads TGTGCCAGCAGCCTACGGGGGGGCCTACGCACAGATACGCAGTATTTT. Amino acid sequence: CASSLRGGLRTDTQYF.

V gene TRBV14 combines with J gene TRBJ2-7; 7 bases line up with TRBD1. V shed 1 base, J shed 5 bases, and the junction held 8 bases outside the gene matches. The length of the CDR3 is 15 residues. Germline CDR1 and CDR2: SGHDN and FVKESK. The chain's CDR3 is CASSQGRGQRNEQYF. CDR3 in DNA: TGTGCCAGCAGCCAAGGAAGGGGACAGAGAAACGAGCAGTACTTC.

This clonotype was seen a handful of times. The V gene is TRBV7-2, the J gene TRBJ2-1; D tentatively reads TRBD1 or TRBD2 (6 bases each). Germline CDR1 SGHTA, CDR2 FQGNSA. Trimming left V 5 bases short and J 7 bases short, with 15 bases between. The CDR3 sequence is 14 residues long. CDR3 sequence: CASSENRGGNEQFF. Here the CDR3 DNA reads TGTGCCAGCAGCGAAAACAGAGGGGGGAATGAGCAGTTCTTC.

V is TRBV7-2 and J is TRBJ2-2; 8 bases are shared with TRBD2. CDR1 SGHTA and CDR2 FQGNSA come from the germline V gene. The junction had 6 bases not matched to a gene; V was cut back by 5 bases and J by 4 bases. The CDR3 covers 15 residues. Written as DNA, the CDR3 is TGTGCCAGCAGCCGCAGCGGGAGCCCCACCGGGGAGCTGTTTTTT. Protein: CASSRSGSPTGELFF. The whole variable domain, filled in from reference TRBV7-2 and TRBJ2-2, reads GAGVSQSPSNKVTEKGKDVELRCDPISGHTALYWYRQSLGQGLEFLIYFQGNSAPDKSGLPSDRFSAERTGGSVSTLTIQRTQQEDSAVYLCASSRSGSPTGELFFGEGSRLTVL.

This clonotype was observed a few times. The CDR3 here is CASSTSGRAHDEQFF. The DNA for the CDR3 is TGCGCCAGCAGCACTAGCGGGAGGGCCCACGATGAGCAGTTCTTC. The V call is TRBV5-1, the J call TRBJ2-1; TRBD2 matches 13 bases. Germline V lookup: CDR1 SGHRS, CDR2 YFSETQ. The CDR3 extends over 15 amino acids. V dropped 4 bases and J dropped 8; count of bases not matched to a gene: 6.

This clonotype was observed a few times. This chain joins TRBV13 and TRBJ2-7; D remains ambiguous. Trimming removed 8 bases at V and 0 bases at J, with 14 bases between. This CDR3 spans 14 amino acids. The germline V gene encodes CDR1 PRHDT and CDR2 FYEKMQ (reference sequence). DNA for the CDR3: TGTGCCAGCTCTTATCGAGCAGACTCCTACGAGCAGTACTTC. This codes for CASSYRADSYEQYF.

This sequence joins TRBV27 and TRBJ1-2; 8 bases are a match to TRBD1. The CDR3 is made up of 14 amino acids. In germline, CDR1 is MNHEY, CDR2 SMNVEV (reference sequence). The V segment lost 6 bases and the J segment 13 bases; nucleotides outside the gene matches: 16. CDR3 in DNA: TGTGCCAGCAGAGGACAGGGTTTTGATTATTCGAGCACCTTC. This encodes CASRGQGFDYSSTF.

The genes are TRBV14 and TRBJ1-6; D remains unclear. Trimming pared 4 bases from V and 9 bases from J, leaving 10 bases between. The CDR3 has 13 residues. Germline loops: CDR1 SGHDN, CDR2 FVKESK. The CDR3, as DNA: TGTGCCAGCAGCCCCGGGAGGAGTTCACCCCTCCACTTT. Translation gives CASSPGRSSPLHF.

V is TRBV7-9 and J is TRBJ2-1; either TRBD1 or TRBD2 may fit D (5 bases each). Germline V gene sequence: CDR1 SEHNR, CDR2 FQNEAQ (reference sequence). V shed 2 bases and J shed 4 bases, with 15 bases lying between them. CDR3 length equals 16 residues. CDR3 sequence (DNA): TGTGCCAGCAGCTTACGGGGCATAGCCCTTTACAATGAGCAGTTCTTC. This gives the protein CASSLRGIALYNEQFF.

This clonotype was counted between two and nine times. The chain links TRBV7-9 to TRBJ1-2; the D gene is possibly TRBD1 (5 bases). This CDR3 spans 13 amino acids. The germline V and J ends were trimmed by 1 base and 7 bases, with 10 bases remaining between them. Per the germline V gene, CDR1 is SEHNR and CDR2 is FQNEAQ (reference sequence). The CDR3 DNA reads TGTGCCAGCAGCTTAGTTGGGACGGCTGGCTACACCTTC. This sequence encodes CASSLVGTAGYTF.

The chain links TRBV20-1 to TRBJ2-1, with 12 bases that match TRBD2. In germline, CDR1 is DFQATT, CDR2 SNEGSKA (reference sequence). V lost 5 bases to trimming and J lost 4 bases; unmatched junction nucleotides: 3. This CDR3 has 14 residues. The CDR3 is CSAATSGRYNEQFF. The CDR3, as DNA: TGCAGTGCTGCTACTAGCGGGAGGTACAATGAGCAGTTCTTC.

The CDR3 sequence is CSYLTLSDNEQFF. CDR3 sequence (DNA): TGCAGTTATCTTACGCTAAGCGACAATGAGCAGTTCTTC. The chain combines TRBV20-1 with TRBJ2-1, with unresolved D. The CDR3 length is 13 residues. Germline loops: CDR1 DFQATT, CDR2 SNEGSKA (reference sequence). The V end was cut by 8 bases, the J end by 5 bases, with 16 bases between.

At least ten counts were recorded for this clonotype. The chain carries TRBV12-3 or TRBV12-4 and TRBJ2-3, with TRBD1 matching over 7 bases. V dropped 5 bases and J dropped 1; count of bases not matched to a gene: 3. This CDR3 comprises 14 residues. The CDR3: CASSDGTGTDTQYF. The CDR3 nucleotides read TGTGCCAGCAGTGACGGGACAGGCACAGATACGCAGTATTTT.

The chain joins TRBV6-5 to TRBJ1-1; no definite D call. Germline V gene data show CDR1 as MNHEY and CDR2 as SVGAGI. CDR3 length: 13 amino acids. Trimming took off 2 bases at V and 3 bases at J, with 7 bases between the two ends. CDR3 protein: CASSYRRDTEAFF. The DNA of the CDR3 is TGTGCCAGCAGTTACCGTCGAGACACTGAAGCTTTCTTT.